One and the same sample provided the 10 T cell receptor beta chains below, sequenced in a study of response to subunit inactivated influenza vaccine. TCRdb re-derived calls from the RT-PCR reads in MiXCR, one entry per CDR3 protein. The sample has 400,000 to 650,000 distinct CDR3 sequences, around 7.7% seen once. Sequencing used PBMCs from blood, obtained roughly 24 months after vaccination. Source of these receptors: a man aged 45 to 70 who received an inactivated influenza vaccine.

The CDR3 nucleotides are TGCAGTGCTAGCGGGGGGGCCCCAGATACGCAGTATTTT. Residues: CSASGGAPDTQYF. The chain uses TRBV20-1 and TRBJ2-3; TRBD2 matches at 8 bases. J was trimmed by 4 bases and V by 3 bases; bases with no gene match: 3. From germline, CDR1 is DFQATT and CDR2 SNEGSKA (reference sequence). The CDR3 consists of 13 residues.

This clonotype was seen a handful of times. The gene calls are TRBV12-3 or TRBV12-4 and TRBJ1-1, with TRBD1 matching 7 bases. This CDR3 has 15 residues. The V gene end was trimmed by 6 bases and the J gene end by 4 bases; junction bases not matched to a gene: 11. The CDR3 DNA follows: TGTGCCAGCAGACGAGCCGAGACAGGGCCCACTGAAGCTTTCTTT. Protein sequence: CASRRAETGPTEAFF.

The chain links TRBV29-1 to TRBJ2-3; D is undetermined. CDR3 length: 10 residues. Looked up from germline, CDR1 is SQVTM and CDR2 is ANQGSEA. V was shortened by 4 bases and J by 5 bases, with 4 bases between the two germline ends. The CDR3 nucleotides are TGCAGCGTTGCACGAGATACGCAGTATTTT. The encoded protein is CSVARDTQYF.

The chain is built from TRBV7-8 and TRBJ2-3, with D tentatively TRBD2 (6 bases). The CDR3 loop spans 19 amino acids. The germline V and J ends were trimmed by 3 bases and 0 bases, with 22 bases remaining between them. Germline lookup yields CDR1 SGHVS and CDR2 FQNEAQ. The CDR3 DNA follows: TGTGCCAGCAGCTTTTATGTCAGGGAAGCGGGCACTAGCACAGATACGCAGTATTTT. This sequence encodes CASSFYVREAGTSTDTQYF.

This clonotype occurred a few times. This sequence joins TRBV30 and TRBJ1-2; 8 bases map to TRBD1. J was trimmed by 2 bases and V by 3 bases; bases with no gene match: 5. The CDR3 spans 14 residues. Germline V lookup: CDR1 GTSNPN, CDR2 SVGIG (reference sequence). The CDR3 sequence: CAWSERTGNYGYTF. In nucleotides, the CDR3 is TGTGCCTGGAGCGAGAGGACAGGGAACTATGGCTACACCTTC.

The chain employs TRBV11-2 and TRBJ2-2; TRBD1 matches at 7 bases. V shed 4 bases and J 5 bases; nucleotides not matched to a gene: 7. This CDR3 has 15 residues. Germline V gene sequence: CDR1 SGHAT, CDR2 FQNNGV. The CDR3 reads CASSSRQGRTGELFF. The CDR3 DNA reads TGTGCCAGCAGCTCGAGACAGGGAAGGACCGGGGAGCTGTTTTTT.

This clonotype has just a few counts. The J gene is TRBJ1-4, the V gene TRBV28; 9 nucleotides align to TRBD1. This CDR3 is 14 amino acids long. Trimming at V came to 7 bases and at J to 8 bases, leaving 8 bases not matched to a gene. CDR1 MDHEN and CDR2 SYDVKM come from the germline V gene. The DNA of the CDR3 is TGTGCCAGCACCGGGACAGGGCCAAGGGAAAAACTGTTTTTT. Its protein is CASTGTGPREKLFF.

This clonotype came up a few times. The chain joins TRBV10-3 to TRBJ2-7, with D perhaps TRBD1 (6 bases). The V and J ends lost 11 bases and 6 bases respectively, with 20 bases between them. Germline CDR1 and CDR2: ENHRY and SYGVKD. There are 13 residues in the CDR3. In DNA, the CDR3 is TGTGCCGCAGTCGCCAACAGGGACGGCGAGCAGTACTTC. As protein: CAAVANRDGEQYF.

In its sample, this clonotype was seen many times. The DNA of the CDR3 is TGTGCCAGCAGCCTACAAATTCGCGATACGCAGTATTTT. Translation: CASSLQIRDTQYF. V usage is TRBV7-3 and J usage is TRBJ2-3; D unresolved. This CDR3 is 13 amino acids long. The V end lost 5 bases, the J end lost 6 bases, and 12 bases lay between the germline ends. CDR1 is SGHTA and CDR2 is FQGTGA in the germline V gene.

A few counts support this clonotype. The chain combines TRBV11-2 with TRBJ2-3; 13 bases are a match to TRBD2. The CDR3 is made up of 17 amino acids. Germline CDR1 reads SGHAT; CDR2 reads FQNNGV. V lost 4 bases and J lost 0; bases outside the gene matches: 4. This chain's CDR3 is CASSSGTSGASTDTQYF. CDR3 DNA sequence: TGTGCCAGCAGCTCCGGGACTAGCGGGGCTAGCACAGATACGCAGTATTTT.